A selection of T cell receptor beta chains follows, all from one sample in a study of T cell responses to AZD1222 COVID-19 vaccine. The data were produced by immunoSEQ multiplex PCR, yet TCRdb's version contains in-frame clones alone and is incomplete. The repertoire holds around 200,000 clones, around 88% seen once, with 0.49% in the top ten. Material: peripheral blood, obtained on day 0 of AZD1222 vaccination. The receptors here all came from an adult in good health. Each CDR3 is given with its conserved first and last residue. Fields, in order: CDR3 protein, CDR3 DNA, clone size, V gene, J gene, D gene. The D gene is left open where the match is weak. Expanded clones get a size class; other rows say once, few or many, or leave the size out.

CASSQDWTGLAADYGYTF,TGTGCCAGCAGCCAAGACTGGACCGGGCTCGCCGCGGACTATGGCTACACCTTC,once,TRBV14,TRBJ1-2,.
CAAQQGYEQFF,TGTGCCGCTCAACAGGGGTATGAGCAGTTCTTC,.,TRBV7-3,TRBJ2-1,TRBD1
CASSQDHGRGREAFF,TGCGCCAGCAGCCAAGATCACGGCAGGGGGCGGGAAGCTTTCTTT,.,TRBV4-3,TRBJ1-1,TRBD1
CASSQGLRYEQYF,TGCGCCAGCAGCCAGGGACTTCGCTACGAGCAGTACTTC,.,TRBV4-1,TRBJ2-7,.
CASNLGQGVPGGYTF,TGTGCCAGTAACCTCGGACAGGGAGTACCGGGCGGCTACACCTTC,.,TRBV19,TRBJ1-2,TRBD1
CASSLMAGLALDF,TGTGCCAGCAGCTTAATGGCGGGACTAGCTCTTGATTTT,.,TRBV11-3,TRBJ2-3,TRBD2
CASSQPDSGANVLTF,TGTGCCAGCAGCCAGCCGGATTCTGGGGCCAACGTCCTGACTTTC,.,TRBV5-5,TRBJ2-6,.
CASIRTINSPLHF,TGTGCCAGCATTAGGACCATTAATTCACCCCTCCACTTT,.,TRBV2,TRBJ1-6,.
CASSVGRRDTEAFF,TGTGCCAGCAGCGTAGGAAGGAGGGATACTGAAGCTTTCTTT,.,TRBV9,TRBJ1-1,.
CASRAPGGNQPQHF,TGTGCCAGCAGGGCTCCCGGGGGCAATCAGCCCCAGCATTTT,few,TRBV27,TRBJ1-5,.
CASSESPGQSTEAFF,TGCGCCAGCAGTGAGAGCCCGGGACAGAGCACTGAAGCTTTCTTT,.,TRBV10-1,TRBJ1-1,TRBD1
CASSSTAQPQHF,TGTGCCAGCAGCTCGACAGCTCAGCCCCAGCATTTT,few,TRBV5-6,TRBJ1-5,.
CASSLVGYGNTEAFF,TGTGCCAGCAGCTTAGTAGGGTATGGGAACACTGAAGCTTTCTTT,.,TRBV11-2,TRBJ1-1,.
CASSPTAGGQTDTQYF,TGTGCCAGCAGCCCAACAGCGGGGGGCCAGACAGATACGCAGTATTTT,.,TRBV27,TRBJ2-3,TRBD2
CAWTTGVVAGELFF,TGTGCCTGGACCACAGGGGTGGTGGCCGGGGAGCTGTTTTTT,.,TRBV30,TRBJ2-2,TRBD1
CASSPQGVANQPQHF,TGTGCCAGCAGTCCACAGGGGGTCGCGAATCAGCCCCAGCATTTT,.,TRBV27,TRBJ1-5,TRBD1
CASTARGLAGGETQYF,TGTGCCAGCACCGCGAGAGGACTAGCGGGGGGAGAGACCCAGTACTTC,.,TRBV2,TRBJ2-5,TRBD2
CASSRQGASQPQHF,TGTGCCAGTAGTCGCCAGGGGGCAAGTCAGCCCCAGCATTTT,many,TRBV19,TRBJ1-5,TRBD1